These T cell receptor beta chains were read from a single sample in a study of cytomegalovirus exposure and HLA in healthy donors. The assay was immunoSEQ multiplex PCR, and TCRdb's table has in-frame clones only and misses some. Its table records fewer than 85,000 clones. The material sequenced was PBMCs. These TCRs come from a man aged 25-45 years in good health and CMV-seronegative. Both conserved end residues are part of each CDR3. A D gene is named only where the DNA matches it firmly.

V	J	D	DNA	CDR3
TRBV6-1	TRBJ2-7	TRBD2	TGTGCCACTGCCGGGGCCCGGGACTACTCCTACGAGCAGTACTTC	CATAGARDYSYEQYF
TRBV7-3	TRBJ1-1	-	TGTGCCAGCAGCCAACAGGGTACGTCTGAAGCTTTCTTT	CASSQQGTSEAFF
TRBV5-6	TRBJ1-2	-	TGTGCCAGCAGCCCATACAGGGATAGGGACTATGGCTACACCTTC	CASSPYRDRDYGYTF
TRBV27	TRBJ2-7	-	TGTGCCAGCAGTACTCCCCCCTTGCTCTACGAGCAGTACTTC	CASSTPPLLYEQYF
TRBV29-1	TRBJ2-1	-	TGCAGCGTTGATTTTCTACGGGGGGCTAGATTGTACAATGAGCAGTTCTTC	CSVDFLRGARLYNEQFF
TRBV6-5	TRBJ1-2	-	TGTGCCAGCAGGGCAGACCTAGGTAGAAACTATGGCTACACCTTC	CASRADLGRNYGYTF
TRBV5-1	TRBJ2-5	TRBD2	TGCGCCAGCAGCTTGGGCGGGACTAACCAAGAGACCCAGTACTTC	CASSLGGTNQETQYF
TRBV27	TRBJ1-2	-	TGTGCCAGCAGTCAGGGTTCCCGATATGGCTACACCTTC	CASSQGSRYGYTF
TRBV5-1	TRBJ2-7	-	TGCGCCAGCTACGGCGGGGTCTCCTACGAGCAGTACTTC	CASYGGVSYEQYF
TRBV4-1	TRBJ2-2	TRBD1	TGCGCCAGCAGCCAAGCCGACAGGGGCGCCGGGGAGCTGTTTTTT	CASSQADRGAGELFF
TRBV11-3	TRBJ2-7	TRBD2	TGTGCCAGCAGCTTCCGGACTAGCGGGTCCTACGAGCAGTACTTC	CASSFRTSGSYEQYF
TRBV9	TRBJ2-2	TRBD1	TGTGCCAGCAGCCCCCCCGGGACAGGGTTCCCCGGGGAGCTGTTTTTT	CASSPPGTGFPGELFF
TRBV5-1	TRBJ1-1	-	TGCGCCAGCAGCTTGGCACGGAGGAACACTGAAGCTTTCTTT	CASSLARRNTEAFF
TRBV5-1	TRBJ1-1	-	TGCGCCAGCAGCCGCGGGGGGAACACTGAAGCTTTCTTT	CASSRGGNTEAFF
TRBV4-1	TRBJ2-7	TRBD2	TGCGCCAGCAGCCAAGACGAGCGGGATGAATCTTCCGAGCAGTACTTC	CASSQDERDESSEQYF
TRBV9	TRBJ1-2	-	TGTGCCAGCAGCGTAGCTACTGGGAGCGATGGCTACACCTTC	CASSVATGSDGYTF
TRBV7-4	TRBJ2-5	-	TGTGCCAGCGCCTTCCTTTGGGAGGTTAGGGAGACCCAGTACTTC	CASAFLWEVRETQYF
TRBV28	TRBJ1-2	-	TGTGCCAGCAGTTCCGGGACACCTTCCCCCTATGGCTACACCTTC	CASSSGTPSPYGYTF
TRBV5-1	TRBJ1-1	-	TGCGCCAGCAGCTTCCGGGGGATAGGGGTGAACACTGAAGCTTTCTTT	CASSFRGIGVNTEAFF
TRBV7-3	TRBJ2-1	TRBD2	TGTGCCAGCAGCTTAATTCCAGCGGGAGAAGTAGGTGAGCAGTTCTTC	CASSLIPAGEVGEQFF
TRBV19	TRBJ2-7	TRBD1	TGTGCCAGTAGCCCGACAGGGCACGCCTACGAGCAGTACTTC	CASSPTGHAYEQYF
TRBV5-6	TRBJ1-5	TRBD1	TGTGCCAGCAGTTCGCAGGACAGGGTCAATCAGCCCCAGCATTTT	CASSSQDRVNQPQHF
TRBV7-9	TRBJ1-2	-	TGTGCCAGCAGCTTAGTTCCGGGAGAAACCTTCAACTATGGCTACACCTTC	CASSLVPGETFNYGYTF
TRBV28	TRBJ1-2	TRBD1	TGTGCCAGCAGCCGTTTCGGTACACAGGGGTTAGGCTATGGCTACACCTTC	CASSRFGTQGLGYGYTF
TRBV4-2	TRBJ1-2	TRBD1	TGTGCCAGCAGCCAAGAGGGACAGGCACAAGGCTACACCTTC	CASSQEGQAQGYTF
TRBV5-1	TRBJ1-2	-	TGCGCCAGCACCGCAGACAGCAGCTATGGCTACACCTTC	CASTADSSYGYTF
TRBV6-5	TRBJ2-2	TRBD1	TGTGCCAGCAGTTCCGGGACAGGAACCGGGGAGCTGTTTTTT	CASSSGTGTGELFF
TRBV5-1	TRBJ2-5	TRBD1	TGCGCCAGCAGCTTGCTAAAAGGGACAGTCCAAGAGACCCAGTACTTC	CASSLLKGTVQETQYF
TRBV28	TRBJ2-7	TRBD1	TGTGCCAGCCGCTGGACAGGGGGCGGGGTGAAGCAGTACTTC	CASRWTGGGVKQYF
TRBV6-1	TRBJ1-2	TRBD1	TGTGCCAGCAGTGGGGGACAGGGGGGAAATGGCTACACCTTC	CASSGGQGGNGYTF
TRBV30	TRBJ1-2	-	TGTGCCTGGAGTGTAGGGGGGGGTAACTATGGCTACACCTTC	CAWSVGGGNYGYTF
TRBV11-2	TRBJ1-1	-	TGTGCCAGCAGCTTAGAAATCGCGGACACTGAAGCTTTCTTT	CASSLEIADTEAFF
TRBV4-3	TRBJ2-2	-	TGCGCCAGCAGCCAAGGGCAGGTGAACACCGGGGAGCTGTTTTTT	CASSQGQVNTGELFF
TRBV5-6	TRBJ1-1	-	TGTGCCAGCAGCTTGGGACAGCTCACTGAAGCTTTCTTT	CASSLGQLTEAFF
TRBV18	TRBJ2-1	-	TGTGCCAGCTCGCTACAGGGGAGCGGGGAGCAGTTCTTC	CASSLQGSGEQFF
TRBV5-1	TRBJ1-1	-	TGCGCCAGCAGCCCGGACGGGGGTAGCACTGAAGCTTTCTTT	CASSPDGGSTEAFF
TRBV6-1	TRBJ1-6	TRBD1	TGTGCCAGCAATATAGACAGGGGTATTTCACCCCTCCACTTT	CASNIDRGISPLHF
TRBV10-3	TRBJ1-2	TRBD1	TGTGCCATCAGTGTGGGGACAGAAACCTATGGCTACACCTTC	CAISVGTETYGYTF
TRBV5-1	TRBJ1-1	-	TGCGCCAGCAGCTTTAACGTAGCCGGAGGAACTGAAGCTTTCTTT	CASSFNVAGGTEAFF
TRBV4-1	TRBJ2-7	TRBD1	TGCGCCAGCAGCCAAGAGGGGACAGGGAGAGGCGAGCAGTACTTC	CASSQEGTGRGEQYF
TRBV6-1	TRBJ1-2	TRBD1	TGTGCCAGCAGTGAACAGGGGGTGTACTATGGCTACACCTTC	CASSEQGVYYGYTF
TRBV7-2	TRBJ2-7	TRBD2	TGTGCCAGCAGCTTCCAGCGGGAGGTGTACGAGCAGTACTTC	CASSFQREVYEQYF